Presented here are 8 T cell receptor beta chains from one specimen sequenced in a study of cytomegalovirus exposure and HLA in healthy donors. The PCR contained 60 Vbeta and 13 Jbeta primers. TCRdb's copy holds only in-frame clones and misses some; the assay was immunoSEQ multiplex PCR. The repertoire holds around 200,000 clones, with roughly four fifths as singletons. The sample comprised PBMCs. These receptors originate from a woman aged 25 to 45 in good health and CMV-seropositive.

The chain recombines TRBV6-1 with TRBJ1-5, with 8 bases aligning to TRBD1. CDR1 is MNHNS, CDR2 SASEGT, per germline. With 3 bases clipped from V and 7 bases from J, the junction kept 8 bases outside the gene matches. This CDR3 comprises 15 residues. As DNA, the CDR3 is TGTGCCAGCAGTGAGGGAGCAGGGGGCAGGCAGCCCCAGCATTTT. Translation gives CASSEGAGGRQPQHF.

The chain recombines TRBV4-1 with TRBJ1-4; 8 nucleotides line up with TRBD1. V was pared by 3 bases and J by 4 bases, with 13 bases of the junction left unmatched. Per germline, CDR1 MGHRA and CDR2 YSYEKL. The CDR3 contains 18 residues. In DNA, the CDR3 is TGCGCCAGCAGCCAGGCCGACGGCCGGACAGGGAATAATGAAAAACTGTTTTTT. It encodes CASSQADGRTGNNEKLFF.

The J gene is TRBJ2-7, the V gene TRBV7-9; D is perhaps TRBD2 (6 bases). Germline CDR1 is SEHNR and CDR2 is FQNEAQ (reference sequence). The CDR3 is 17 residues long. V was pared by 1 base and J by 6 bases, with 22 bases between. The CDR3 loop reads CASSLVTGLGLKGEQYF. DNA of the CDR3: TGTGCCAGCAGCTTAGTGACCGGACTTGGACTAAAAGGCGAGCAGTACTTC.

This chain joins TRBV28 and TRBJ2-1, with 10 bases that match TRBD2. Losses at the gene ends were 6 bases for V and 4 bases for J; bases not matched to a gene: 9. Germline V gene data show CDR1 as MDHEN and CDR2 as SYDVKM. CDR3 length: 16 residues. CDR3 nucleotide sequence: TGTGCCAGCAGCCTTGAAACTAGCGGGGATTACAATGAGCAGTTCTTC. It translates to CASSLETSGDYNEQFF.

The chain couples TRBV28 to TRBJ2-5; D unresolved. This CDR3 is built from 14 residues. Germline lookup yields CDR1 MDHEN and CDR2 SYDVKM. Trimming took off 6 bases at V and 6 bases at J, with 17 bases between the two ends. The CDR3 DNA sequence: TGTGCCAGCAGGCCGCTCGAACAGACGAAGACCCAGTACTTC. Translated: CASRPLEQTKTQYF.

This clone was seen a few times. J is TRBJ1-2 and V is TRBV5-1; 7 positions match TRBD1. CDR3 size: 14 residues. CDR1 and CDR2 (germline): SGHRS, YFSETQ. Unmatched junction bases numbered 6, after V lost 3 bases and J lost 4 bases. CDR3 sequence: CASSSTGDSYGYTF. The DNA for the CDR3 is TGCGCCAGCAGCTCTACAGGGGATTCCTATGGCTACACCTTC. Full variable domain (outside the CDR3, taken from reference TRBV5-1 and TRBJ1-2): KAGVTQTPRYLIKTRGQQVTLSCSPISGHRSVSWYQQTPGQGLQFLFEYFSETQRNKGNFPGRFSGRQFSNSRSEMNVSTLELGDSALYLCASSSTGDSYGYTFGSGTRLTVV.

V usage is TRBV28 and J usage is TRBJ1-2; D possibly corresponds to TRBD1 (6 bases). The germline CDR1 and CDR2 sequences are MDHEN and SYDVKM. V lost 8 bases and J lost 5, with 24 bases in between. The CDR3 contains 16 residues. CDR3 residues: CASSRGGGRGLYGYTF. The DNA for the CDR3 is TGTGCCAGCTCCCGGGGAGGGGGGCGAGGTCTGTATGGCTACACCTTC.

This chain connects TRBV12-5 to TRBJ2-5, with TRBD1 matching 7 bases. V lost 6 bases and J lost 5; bases outside the gene matches: 6. Germline V gene lookup returns CDR1 LGHNT and CDR2 FRNRAP. The CDR3 is made up of 13 amino acids. The CDR3 coding sequence is TGTGCTAGTGGCAGGACAGGCCGGGAGACCCAGTACTTC. Its protein product is CASGRTGRETQYF.